These T cell receptor beta chains were read from a single sample in a study of blood T cell repertoires in COVID-19. Sequencing used immunoSEQ multiplex PCR; TCRdb keeps in-frame clones, though not all of them. The repertoire holds about 310,000 clones, 89% seen once, with approximately 8.8% in the top ten. The sample taken for sequencing was PBMCs or T cells enriched from blood (not recorded which). These receptors all come from a woman aged 40 to 50 who had recovered from COVID-19. CDR3s include the opening cysteine and the closing phenylalanine or tryptophan. The D gene is left open where the match is weak. For some rows the clone size is stated as once, few or many, or as a class when expanded; others skip it.

J gene: TRBJ2-7
V gene: TRBV6-5
D gene: -
clone size: -
CDR3 DNA: TGTGCCAGCAGCCCGACACTGGCAAGCGAGCAGTACTTC
CDR3 protein: CASSPTLASEQYF

J gene: TRBJ2-7
V gene: TRBV6-1
D gene: TRBD2
clone size: once
CDR3 DNA: TGTGCCAGCAGTGAATGGGGGGGAGCAGGGCCGAGCTACGAGCAGTACTTC
CDR3 protein: CASSEWGGAGPSYEQYF

J gene: TRBJ1-5
V gene: TRBV28
D gene: TRBD1
clone size: -
CDR3 DNA: TGTGCCAGCGGCCGGGACAGAAATCAGCCCCAGCATTTT
CDR3 protein: CASGRDRNQPQHF

J gene: TRBJ1-2
V gene: TRBV12-3/TRBV12-4
D gene: -
clone size: few
CDR3 DNA: TGTGCCAGCAGTTCAGACATCACCTCGGGCTACACCTTC
CDR3 protein: CASSSDITSGYTF

J gene: TRBJ2-7
V gene: TRBV7-9
D gene: TRBD2
clone size: -
CDR3 DNA: TGTGCCAGCAGCACACTTTCATCAGCGGGGAACGAGCAGTACTTC
CDR3 protein: CASSTLSSAGNEQYF

J gene: TRBJ2-4
V gene: TRBV9
D gene: -
clone size: -
CDR3 DNA: TGTGCCAGCAGCCCCCGGTCAAACATTCAGTACTTC
CDR3 protein: CASSPRSNIQYF

J gene: TRBJ1-1
V gene: TRBV3-1/TRBV3-2
D gene: -
clone size: -
CDR3 DNA: TGTGCCAGCAGCTTTGGGCAGGCTATGAACACTGAAGCTTTCTTT
CDR3 protein: CASSFGQAMNTEAFF

J gene: TRBJ2-3
V gene: TRBV10-3
D gene: TRBD2
clone size: once
CDR3 DNA: TGTGCCATCAGGACGGGACTAGCGGCAGATACGCAGTATTTT
CDR3 protein: CAIRTGLAADTQYF

J gene: TRBJ2-5
V gene: TRBV30
D gene: -
clone size: -
CDR3 DNA: TGTGCCTGGGGACTTCAAGAGACCCAGTACTTC
CDR3 protein: CAWGLQETQYF

J gene: TRBJ2-7
V gene: TRBV7-2
D gene: TRBD2
clone size: -
CDR3 DNA: TGTGCCAGCAGCTTAGCCGGGACTAGCGGGGACGAGCAGTACTTC
CDR3 protein: CASSLAGTSGDEQYF

J gene: TRBJ2-3
V gene: TRBV7-2
D gene: -
clone size: -
CDR3 DNA: TGTGCCAGCAGCTTAATCAGATCTAGCACAGATACGCAGTATTTT
CDR3 protein: CASSLIRSSTDTQYF

J gene: TRBJ2-3
V gene: TRBV3-1/TRBV3-2
D gene: TRBD2
clone size: -
CDR3 DNA: TGTGCCAGCAGCCAACCGACTAGCGGGGGGCGATGGGTGACAGATACGCAGTATTTT
CDR3 protein: CASSQPTSGGRWVTDTQYF

J gene: TRBJ1-2
V gene: TRBV4-3
D gene: TRBD1
clone size: -
CDR3 DNA: TGCGCCAGCAGCCAAGAGAGGGGGCTCGACTATGGCTACACCTTC
CDR3 protein: CASSQERGLDYGYTF

J gene: TRBJ2-1
V gene: TRBV3-1/TRBV3-2
D gene: TRBD2
clone size: -
CDR3 DNA: TGTGCCAGCAGCCCCCGGACTAGCGGGAGTGGCGATGAGCAGTTCTTC
CDR3 protein: CASSPRTSGSGDEQFF

J gene: TRBJ2-7
V gene: TRBV5-1
D gene: TRBD2
clone size: -
CDR3 DNA: TGCGCCAGCAGCGAGCGGGGGGGTCCCACCTACGAGCAGTACTTC
CDR3 protein: CASSERGGPTYEQYF

J gene: TRBJ1-6
V gene: TRBV25-1
D gene: -
clone size: -
CDR3 DNA: TGTGCCAGCAGCCTACAGGGAGTAGGTAATTCACCCCTCCACTTT
CDR3 protein: CASSLQGVGNSPLHF

J gene: TRBJ2-2
V gene: TRBV12-3/TRBV12-4
D gene: -
clone size: few
CDR3 DNA: TGTGCCAGCAGTGCTAGCTCCACCGGGGAGCTGTTTTTT
CDR3 protein: CASSASSTGELFF

J gene: TRBJ1-3
V gene: TRBV5-1
D gene: TRBD1
clone size: once
CDR3 DNA: TGCGCCAGTTGGACAGGGAGTAAGGGAAACACCATATATTTT
CDR3 protein: CASWTGSKGNTIYF

J gene: TRBJ2-2
V gene: TRBV25-1
D gene: -
clone size: once
CDR3 DNA: TGTGCCAGCAGTGAAAGCCCCTCGACCGGGGAGCTGTTTTTT
CDR3 protein: CASSESPSTGELFF

J gene: TRBJ1-2
V gene: TRBV3-1/TRBV3-2
D gene: -
clone size: -
CDR3 DNA: TGTGCCAGCAGCGTCCAAAGCTTCAGGACAATCGATGGCTACACCTTC
CDR3 protein: CASSVQSFRTIDGYTF

J gene: TRBJ1-1
V gene: TRBV4-1
D gene: -
clone size: -
CDR3 DNA: TGCGCCAGCAGCCAAGAGAAAAAAGGGGGAACTGAAGCTTTCTTT
CDR3 protein: CASSQEKKGGTEAFF

J gene: TRBJ1-2
V gene: TRBV7-2
D gene: -
clone size: -
CDR3 DNA: TGTGCCAGCAGCCCACTCGACTCCCGTCTAGGCTACACCTTC
CDR3 protein: CASSPLDSRLGYTF

J gene: TRBJ1-2
V gene: TRBV9
D gene: TRBD1
clone size: -
CDR3 DNA: TGTGCCAGCAGCGTAATTGATAGGGACAGTCCCCAGCGGTACTATGGCTACACCTTC
CDR3 protein: CASSVIDRDSPQRYYGYTF

J gene: TRBJ1-3
V gene: TRBV13
D gene: -
clone size: -
CDR3 DNA: TGTGCCAGCAGCTTCACCTCGAGCTCTGGAAACACCATATATTTT
CDR3 protein: CASSFTSSSGNTIYF

J gene: TRBJ1-2
V gene: TRBV18
D gene: TRBD1
clone size: -
CDR3 DNA: TGTGCCAGCTCACCTGGACAGGGATTCTATGGCTACACCTTC
CDR3 protein: CASSPGQGFYGYTF

J gene: TRBJ2-2
V gene: TRBV4-3
D gene: -
clone size: -
CDR3 DNA: TGCGCCAGCAGCCAAGACCAATCGGGTTCGAACACCGGGGAGCTGTTTTTT
CDR3 protein: CASSQDQSGSNTGELFF

J gene: TRBJ1-2
V gene: TRBV6-2/TRBV6-3
D gene: TRBD1
clone size: -
CDR3 DNA: TGTGCCAGCAGTTACTCCGGGACAGGGCGTAACTATGGCTACACCTTC
CDR3 protein: CASSYSGTGRNYGYTF

J gene: TRBJ2-5
V gene: TRBV20-1
D gene: -
clone size: -
CDR3 DNA: TGCAGTGCCCCCGACCAAGAGACCCAGTACTTC
CDR3 protein: CSAPDQETQYF

J gene: TRBJ2-5
V gene: TRBV5-8
D gene: TRBD1
clone size: -
CDR3 DNA: TGTGCCAGCAGAAACAGGGGAATAGAGACCCAGTACTTC
CDR3 protein: CASRNRGIETQYF

J gene: TRBJ2-3
V gene: TRBV30
D gene: -
clone size: -
CDR3 DNA: TGTGCCTGCGCGGGGGCTTCAACAGATACGCAGTATTTT
CDR3 protein: CACAGASTDTQYF

J gene: TRBJ2-3
V gene: TRBV4-1
D gene: TRBD2
clone size: -
CDR3 DNA: TGCGCCAGCCGCCGGCTTCAACTAGCGCCAGATACGCAGTATTTT
CDR3 protein: CASRRLQLAPDTQYF

J gene: TRBJ2-4
V gene: TRBV28
D gene: TRBD1
clone size: -
CDR3 DNA: TGTGGGACAGGGGCTCCTGCGCTAGCCAAAAACATTCAGTACTTC
CDR3 protein: CGTGAPALAKNIQYF

J gene: TRBJ1-1
V gene: TRBV15
D gene: -
clone size: -
CDR3 DNA: TGTGCCACCACCCCCGGGAGGGCTTGGACTGAAGCTTTCTTT
CDR3 protein: CATTPGRAWTEAFF

J gene: TRBJ2-3
V gene: TRBV4-2
D gene: TRBD2
clone size: -
CDR3 DNA: TGTGCCAGCAGCCAAGATGTAGCGGGGGCTAGCACAGATACGCAGTATTTT
CDR3 protein: CASSQDVAGASTDTQYF

J gene: TRBJ2-2
V gene: TRBV5-1
D gene: TRBD1
clone size: -
CDR3 DNA: TGCGCCAGCAGCTTACCAGGGGGCGGAACCGGGGAGCTGTTTTTT
CDR3 protein: CASSLPGGGTGELFF

J gene: TRBJ1-2
V gene: TRBV5-1
D gene: -
clone size: -
CDR3 DNA: TGCGCCAGCAGCTTCCAGGCAGATGGCTACACCTTC
CDR3 protein: CASSFQADGYTF

J gene: TRBJ2-3
V gene: TRBV19
D gene: -
clone size: once
CDR3 DNA: TGTGCCAGTAACAGCGGGTTCAGCACAGATACGCAGTATTTT
CDR3 protein: CASNSGFSTDTQYF

J gene: TRBJ1-2
V gene: TRBV2
D gene: -
clone size: -
CDR3 DNA: TGTGCCAGTTATGCGGGGCGCGGGTATTATGGCTACACCTTC
CDR3 protein: CASYAGRGYYGYTF

J gene: TRBJ2-7
V gene: TRBV7-6
D gene: TRBD2
clone size: -
CDR3 DNA: TGTGCCAGCTTTAACCCCTTTAGCGGGAGAAACGAGCAGTACTTC
CDR3 protein: CASFNPFSGRNEQYF

J gene: TRBJ1-2
V gene: TRBV5-6
D gene: TRBD1
clone size: -
CDR3 DNA: TGTGCCAGCAGCCCAGGACAGGGAGTCTCAGTGGGCTACACCTTC
CDR3 protein: CASSPGQGVSVGYTF

J gene: TRBJ1-1
V gene: TRBV29-1
D gene: -
clone size: once
CDR3 DNA: TGCAGCGTTGTGCGTGGGCCTTACAGGGTGTCCACTGAAGCTTTCTTT
CDR3 protein: CSVVRGPYRVSTEAFF

J gene: TRBJ2-4
V gene: TRBV7-3
D gene: TRBD2
clone size: -
CDR3 DNA: TGTGCCAGCAGCATTAGCGGGGGAGGAGGAAACATTCAGTACTTC
CDR3 protein: CASSISGGGGNIQYF

J gene: TRBJ2-3
V gene: TRBV7-9
D gene: TRBD1
clone size: -
CDR3 DNA: TGTGCCAGCAGCTTATTACCGGGACAGGGGGCAGATACGCAGTATTTT
CDR3 protein: CASSLLPGQGADTQYF

J gene: TRBJ1-1
V gene: TRBV9
D gene: TRBD1
clone size: -
CDR3 DNA: TGTGCCAGCAGCGCACCCCGAGGGGGCGCCTGGAACACTGAAGCTTTCTTT
CDR3 protein: CASSAPRGGAWNTEAFF

J gene: TRBJ2-4
V gene: TRBV6-5
D gene: -
clone size: -
CDR3 DNA: TGTGCCAGCGAGGACAGCCAAAACATTCAGTACTTC
CDR3 protein: CASEDSQNIQYF